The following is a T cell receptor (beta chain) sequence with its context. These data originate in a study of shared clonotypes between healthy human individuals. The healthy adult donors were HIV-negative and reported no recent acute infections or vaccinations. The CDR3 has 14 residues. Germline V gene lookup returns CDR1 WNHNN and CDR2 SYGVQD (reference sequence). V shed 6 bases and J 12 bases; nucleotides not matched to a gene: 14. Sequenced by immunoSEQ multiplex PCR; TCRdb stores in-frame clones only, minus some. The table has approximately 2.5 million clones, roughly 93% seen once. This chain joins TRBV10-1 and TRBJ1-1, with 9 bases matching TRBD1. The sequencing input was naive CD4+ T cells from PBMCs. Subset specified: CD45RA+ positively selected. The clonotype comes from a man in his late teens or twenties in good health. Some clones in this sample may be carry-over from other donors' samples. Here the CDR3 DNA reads TGCGCCAGCAGCCTCGTCAGGACAGGGGATAAGACTTTCTTT. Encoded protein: CASSLVRTGDKTFF.